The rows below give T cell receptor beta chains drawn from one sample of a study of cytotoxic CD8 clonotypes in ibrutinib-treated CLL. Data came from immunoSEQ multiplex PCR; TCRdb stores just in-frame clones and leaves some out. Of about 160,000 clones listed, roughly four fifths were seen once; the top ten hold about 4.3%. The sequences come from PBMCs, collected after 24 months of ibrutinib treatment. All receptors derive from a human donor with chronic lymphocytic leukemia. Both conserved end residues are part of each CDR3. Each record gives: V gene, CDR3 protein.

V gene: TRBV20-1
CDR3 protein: CSARVGTPEFF

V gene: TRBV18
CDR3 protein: CASTKGTGGYNEQFF

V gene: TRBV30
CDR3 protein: CAWRGLVAEAGNTIYF

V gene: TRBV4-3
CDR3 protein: CASSQEARHPRRAYEQYF

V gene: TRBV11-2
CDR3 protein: CASSLRLATYEQYF

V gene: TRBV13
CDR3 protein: CASSPRTSGSLNEQFF

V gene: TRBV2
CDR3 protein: CASRKLEITDTQYF

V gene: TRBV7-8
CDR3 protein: CASSLSRGGETQYF

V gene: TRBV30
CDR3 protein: CAWTPSGSPTDTQYF

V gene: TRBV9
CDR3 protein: CASSVSAGLGYNEQFF

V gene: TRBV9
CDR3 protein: CASSVGGQGAWGTEAFF

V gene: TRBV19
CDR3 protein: CASSMGNRGDTDTQYF

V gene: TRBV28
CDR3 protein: CASSSPPLAGALGELFF

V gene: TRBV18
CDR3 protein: CASSPGSGELFF

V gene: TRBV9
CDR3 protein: CASSSRQGGTDTQYF

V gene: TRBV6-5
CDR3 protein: CASSYSESTEAFF

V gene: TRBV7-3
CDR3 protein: CASSLSGSQFF

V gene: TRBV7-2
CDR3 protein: CASRQDRNTEAFF

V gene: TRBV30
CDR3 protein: CAWSLRTGGRQPQHF

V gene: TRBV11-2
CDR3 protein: CASSLDRGRSYGYTF

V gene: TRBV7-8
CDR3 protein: CASNTQTGPIYEQYF

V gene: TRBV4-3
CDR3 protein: CASSQGLGVAGSYEQYF

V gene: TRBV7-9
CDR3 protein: CASSQGRTEQYF

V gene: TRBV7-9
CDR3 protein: CASSPAGQGVETQYF

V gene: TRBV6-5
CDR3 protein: CASSGTIKETQYF

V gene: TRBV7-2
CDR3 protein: CASSLAGGTSGIYEQYF

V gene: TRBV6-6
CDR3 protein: CASRRQGGTDTQYF